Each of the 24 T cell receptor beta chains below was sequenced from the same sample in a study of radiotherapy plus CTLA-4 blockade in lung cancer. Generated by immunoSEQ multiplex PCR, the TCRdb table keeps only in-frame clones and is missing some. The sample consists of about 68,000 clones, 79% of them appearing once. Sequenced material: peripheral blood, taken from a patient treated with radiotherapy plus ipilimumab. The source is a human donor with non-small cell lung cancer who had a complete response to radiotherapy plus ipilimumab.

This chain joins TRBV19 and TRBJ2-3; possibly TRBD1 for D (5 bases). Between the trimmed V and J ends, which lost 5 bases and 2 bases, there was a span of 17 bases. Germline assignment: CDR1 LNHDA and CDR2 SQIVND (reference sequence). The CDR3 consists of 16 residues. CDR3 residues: CASSLPRVSSTDTQYF. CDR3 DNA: TGTGCCAGTAGTCTCCCCAGGGTTAGTTCCACAGATACGCAGTATTTT.

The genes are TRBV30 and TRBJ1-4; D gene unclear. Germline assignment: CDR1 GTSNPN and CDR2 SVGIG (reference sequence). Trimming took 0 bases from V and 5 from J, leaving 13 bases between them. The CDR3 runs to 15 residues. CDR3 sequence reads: CAWSVRTQPNEKLFF. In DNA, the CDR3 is TGTGCCTGGAGTGTCAGGACTCAACCGAATGAAAAACTGTTTTTT.

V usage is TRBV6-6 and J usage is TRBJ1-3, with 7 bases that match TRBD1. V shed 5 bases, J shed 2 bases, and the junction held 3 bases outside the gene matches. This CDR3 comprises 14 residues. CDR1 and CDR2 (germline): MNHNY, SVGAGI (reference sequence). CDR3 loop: CASSTGVTGNTIYF. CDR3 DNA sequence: TGTGCCAGCAGTACAGGGGTCACTGGAAACACCATATATTTT.

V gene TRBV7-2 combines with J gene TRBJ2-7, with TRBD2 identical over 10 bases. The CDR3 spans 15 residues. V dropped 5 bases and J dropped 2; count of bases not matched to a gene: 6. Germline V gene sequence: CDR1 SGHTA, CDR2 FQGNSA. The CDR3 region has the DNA TGTGCCAGCAGCCCCGGACTAGCGGAAACCTACGAGCAGTACTTC. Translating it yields CASSPGLAETYEQYF.

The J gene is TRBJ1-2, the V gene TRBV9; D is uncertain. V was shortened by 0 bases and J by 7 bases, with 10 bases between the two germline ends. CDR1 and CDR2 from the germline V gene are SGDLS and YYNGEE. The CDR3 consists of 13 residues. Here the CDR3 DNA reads TGTGCCAGCAGCGTAGAACAGTACAGTGGCTACACCTTC. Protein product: CASSVEQYSGYTF. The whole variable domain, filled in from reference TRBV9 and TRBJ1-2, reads DSGVTQTPKHLITATGQRVTLRCSPRSGDLSVYWYQQSLDQGLQFLIQYYNGEERAKGNILERFSAQQFPDLHSELNLSSLELGDSALYFCASSVEQYSGYTFGSGTRLTVV.

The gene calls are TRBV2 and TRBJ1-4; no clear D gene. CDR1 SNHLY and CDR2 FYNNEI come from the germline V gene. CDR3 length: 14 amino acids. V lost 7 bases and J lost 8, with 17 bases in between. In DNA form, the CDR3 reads TGTGCCAGCAACACCGACGGGTTGGGGGAAAAACTGTTTTTT. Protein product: CASNTDGLGEKLFF.

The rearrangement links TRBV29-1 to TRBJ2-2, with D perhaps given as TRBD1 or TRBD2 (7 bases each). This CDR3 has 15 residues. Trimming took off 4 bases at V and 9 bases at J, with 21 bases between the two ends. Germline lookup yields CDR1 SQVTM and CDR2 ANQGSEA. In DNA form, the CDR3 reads TGCAGCGTTGCCGTCGGGGGAGGGGGCCGCCGGGAGCTGTTTTTT. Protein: CSVAVGGGGRRELFF.

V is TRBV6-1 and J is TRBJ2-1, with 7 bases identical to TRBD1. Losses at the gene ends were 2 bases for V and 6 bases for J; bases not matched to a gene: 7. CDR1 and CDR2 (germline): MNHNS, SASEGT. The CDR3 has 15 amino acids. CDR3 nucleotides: TGTGCCAGCAGTGAAAGGGACAGTTTGGCCAATGAGCAGTTCTTC. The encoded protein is CASSERDSLANEQFF.

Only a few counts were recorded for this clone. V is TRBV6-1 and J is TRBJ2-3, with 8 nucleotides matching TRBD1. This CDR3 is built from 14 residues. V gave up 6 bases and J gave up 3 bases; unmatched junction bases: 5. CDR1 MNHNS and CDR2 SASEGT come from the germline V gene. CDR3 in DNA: TGTGCCAGCAGACGCGGACAGGGAACAGATACGCAGTATTTT. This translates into CASRRGQGTDTQYF.

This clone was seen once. CDR3 sequence reads: CASSVGMGNQPQHF. The CDR3 DNA follows: TGTGCCAGCAGCGTAGGTATGGGTAATCAGCCCCAGCATTTT. V and J are TRBV9 and TRBJ1-5; D is unclear. This CDR3 has 14 amino acids. CDR1 and CDR2 (germline): SGDLS, YYNGEE. Trimming shortened V by 0 bases and J by 4 bases, and 8 bases separated the two germline ends.

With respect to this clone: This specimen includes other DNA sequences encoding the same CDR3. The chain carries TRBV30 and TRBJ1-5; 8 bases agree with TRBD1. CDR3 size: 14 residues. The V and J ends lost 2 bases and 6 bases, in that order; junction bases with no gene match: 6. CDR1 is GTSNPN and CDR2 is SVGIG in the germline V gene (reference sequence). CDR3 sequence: CAWSQDRGGQPQHF. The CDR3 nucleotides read TGTGCCTGGAGTCAAGACAGGGGTGGTCAGCCCCAGCATTTT.

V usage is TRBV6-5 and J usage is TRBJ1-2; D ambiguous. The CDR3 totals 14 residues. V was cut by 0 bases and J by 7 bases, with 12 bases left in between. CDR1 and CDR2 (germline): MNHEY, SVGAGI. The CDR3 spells CASSYSTSLGGYTF. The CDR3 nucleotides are TGTGCCAGCAGTTACTCCACTTCGCTGGGTGGCTACACCTTC.

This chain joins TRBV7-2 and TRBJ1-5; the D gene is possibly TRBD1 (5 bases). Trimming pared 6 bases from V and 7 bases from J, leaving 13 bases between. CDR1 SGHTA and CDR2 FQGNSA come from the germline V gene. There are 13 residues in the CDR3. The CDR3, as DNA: TGTGCCAGCAGTCCGCAGGGCTTACAGCCCCAGCATTTT. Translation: CASSPQGLQPQHF.

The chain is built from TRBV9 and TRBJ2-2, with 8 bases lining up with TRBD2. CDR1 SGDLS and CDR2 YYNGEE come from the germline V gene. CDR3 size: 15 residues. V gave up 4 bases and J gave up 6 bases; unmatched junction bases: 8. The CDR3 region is CASSPGTSGAGELFF. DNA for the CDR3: TGTGCCAGCAGCCCCGGGACTAGTGGGGCCGGGGAGCTGTTTTTT.

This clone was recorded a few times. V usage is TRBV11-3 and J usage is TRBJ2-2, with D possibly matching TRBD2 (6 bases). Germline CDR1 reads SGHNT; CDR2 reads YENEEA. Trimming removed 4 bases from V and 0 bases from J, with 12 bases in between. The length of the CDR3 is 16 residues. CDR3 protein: CASSSAGTANTGELFF. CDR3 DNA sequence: TGTGCCAGCAGCTCCGCGGGGACCGCGAACACCGGGGAGCTGTTTTTT.

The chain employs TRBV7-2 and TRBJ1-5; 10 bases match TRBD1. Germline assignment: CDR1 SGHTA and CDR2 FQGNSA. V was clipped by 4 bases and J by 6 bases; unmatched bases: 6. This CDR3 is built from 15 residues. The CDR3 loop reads CASSSIGQGGQPQHF. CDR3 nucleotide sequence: TGTGCCAGCAGCTCTATCGGACAGGGGGGTCAGCCCCAGCATTTT.

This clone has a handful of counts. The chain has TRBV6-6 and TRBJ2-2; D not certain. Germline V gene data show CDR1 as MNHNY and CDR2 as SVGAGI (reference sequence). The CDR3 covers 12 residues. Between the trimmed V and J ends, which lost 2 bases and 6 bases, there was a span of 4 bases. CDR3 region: CASSYISGELFF. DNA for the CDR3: TGTGCCAGCAGTTACATTTCCGGGGAGCTGTTTTTT.

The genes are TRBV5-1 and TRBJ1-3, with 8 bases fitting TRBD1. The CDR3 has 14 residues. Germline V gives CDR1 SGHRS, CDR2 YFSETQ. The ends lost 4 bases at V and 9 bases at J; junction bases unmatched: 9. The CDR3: CASSPGTGSLTIYF. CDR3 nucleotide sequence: TGCGCCAGCAGCCCGGGGACAGGTTCCCTCACCATATATTTT.

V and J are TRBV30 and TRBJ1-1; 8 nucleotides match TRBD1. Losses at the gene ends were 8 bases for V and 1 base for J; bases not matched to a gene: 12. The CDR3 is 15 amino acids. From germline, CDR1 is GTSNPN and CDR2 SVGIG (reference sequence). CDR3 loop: CARTTGQGQNTEAFF. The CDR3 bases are TGTGCCCGGACTACTGGACAGGGACAGAACACTGAAGCTTTCTTT.

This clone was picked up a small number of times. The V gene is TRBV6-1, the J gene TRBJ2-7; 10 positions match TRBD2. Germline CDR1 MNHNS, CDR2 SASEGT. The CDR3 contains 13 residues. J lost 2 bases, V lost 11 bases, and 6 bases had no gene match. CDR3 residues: CAVGTSATYEQYV. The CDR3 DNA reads TGTGCCGTCGGGACTAGCGCCACCTACGAGCAGTACGTC.

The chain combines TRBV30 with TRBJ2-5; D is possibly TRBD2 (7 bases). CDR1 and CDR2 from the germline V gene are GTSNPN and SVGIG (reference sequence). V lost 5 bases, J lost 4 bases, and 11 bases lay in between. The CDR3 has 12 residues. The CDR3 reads CAWGGARETQYF. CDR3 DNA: TGTGCCTGGGGGGGGGCCCGAGAGACCCAGTACTTC.

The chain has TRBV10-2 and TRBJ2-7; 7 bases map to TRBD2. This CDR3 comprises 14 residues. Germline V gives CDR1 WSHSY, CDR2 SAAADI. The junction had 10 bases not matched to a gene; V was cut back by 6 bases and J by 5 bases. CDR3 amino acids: CASSRLAKSHEQYF. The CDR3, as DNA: TGCGCCAGCAGCCGACTAGCTAAATCTCACGAGCAGTACTTC.

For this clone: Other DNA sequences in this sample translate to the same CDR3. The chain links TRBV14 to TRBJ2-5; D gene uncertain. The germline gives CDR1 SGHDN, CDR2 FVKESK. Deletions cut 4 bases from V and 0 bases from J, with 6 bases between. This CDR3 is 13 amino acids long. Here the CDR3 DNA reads TGTGCCAGCAGCCGGACCTACCAAGAGACCCAGTACTTC. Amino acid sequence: CASSRTYQETQYF.

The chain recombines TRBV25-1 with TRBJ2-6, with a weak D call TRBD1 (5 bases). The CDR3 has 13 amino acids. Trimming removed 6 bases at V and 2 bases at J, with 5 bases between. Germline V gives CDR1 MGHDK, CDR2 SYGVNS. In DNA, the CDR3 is TGTGCCAGCAGCAGGGCTGGGGCCAACGTCCTGACTTTC. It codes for CASSRAGANVLTF.